What follows are 4 T cell receptor beta chains derived from one specimen sequenced in a study of metastatic and nonmetastatic thyroid tumors. TCRdb re-called the PCR reads through MiXCR. Of approximately 70,000 clones listed, more than 3.5% were seen once; the top ten hold about 22%. Patients were all untreated before their thyroid surgery. Sequences were obtained from blood. The receptors stem from a female donor with papillary thyroid cancer or a benign thyroid nodule (not recorded which). Some clones in this sample may be carry-over from other donors' samples.

This clone has at least ten counts. The chain links TRBV4-1 to TRBJ2-2; D possibly corresponds to TRBD2 (6 bases). V gave up 3 bases and J gave up 2 bases, with 13 bases separating them. The CDR3 runs to 16 residues. Per the germline V gene, CDR1 is MGHRA and CDR2 is YSYEKL. The chain's CDR3 is CASSHSGTFNTGELFF. CDR3 DNA sequence: TGCGCCAGCAGCCACTCAGGGACTTTTAACACCGGGGAGCTGTTTTTT.

This clone was seen more than once but under ten times. The junction shows a germline mismatch at one end, possibly a read error. The chain has TRBV6-1 and TRBJ2-7; possible D gene TRBD2, 7 bases. The germline gives CDR1 MNHNS, CDR2 SASEGT. The CDR3 totals 13 residues. CDR3 bases: TGTGCCAGCAATGAAGGGGGGGCTGAGAACCAGTACTTC. It specifies CASNEGGAENQYF.

This clone was seen at least ten times. The rearrangement uses TRBV6-1 and TRBJ1-5, with TRBD1 identical over 8 bases. The CDR3 length is 18 residues. Trimming cost V 5 bases and J 4 bases; bases outside gene matches: 16. In germline, CDR1 is MNHNS, CDR2 SASEGT. The chain's CDR3 is CASSYRPWTGRMNQPQHF. In nucleotides, the CDR3 is TGTGCCAGCAGTTACCGTCCATGGACAGGGAGGATGAATCAGCCCCAGCATTTT.

Details on this clone: This could be a read error, since a much larger clone is one nucleotide away. J is TRBJ2-3 and V is TRBV30; D is ambiguous. The CDR3 is 13 residues long. Per the germline V gene, CDR1 is GTSNPN and CDR2 is SVGIG (reference sequence). CDR3: CAWSGISTYTQYF. CDR3 DNA: TGTGCCTGGAGTGGTATATCCACATATACGCAGTATTTT. The full variable domain, with the rest looked up from reference TRBV30 and TRBJ2-3, is SQTIHQWPATLVQPVGSPLSLECTVEGTSNPNLYWYRQAAGRGLQLLFYSVGIGQISSEVPQNLSASRPQDRQFILSSKKLLLSDSGFYLCAWSGISTYTQYFGPGTRLTVL.